The TCR beta chain described here comes from a study of shared clonotypes between healthy human individuals. This clone was seen more than once but under ten times. The CDR3 totals 17 residues. V lost 0 bases, J lost 7 bases, and 8 bases stayed unmatched. CDR1 and CDR2 (germline): MGHRA, YSYEKL. The repertoire was sequenced with immunoSEQ multiplex PCR; TCRdb's copy has only in-frame clones and lacks some. The sample includes 2 million to 2.5 million clones, roughly 95% of them seen just once. Every contributor of samples was a Caucasian grown-up residing in Nashville, Tennessee. The study separated CD4+ cells into CD45RA+ naive and CD45RA-negative memory subsets.

The receptor was isolated from a man between 18 and 29 years old in good health. This chain uses TRBV4-1 with TRBJ1-6; 8 bases align to TRBD1. Sample: naive CD4+ T cells sorted from blood. Subset reported: CD45RA+ positively selected. The CDR3 nucleotides read TGCGCCAGCAGCCAAGAGGACAGGGTGAGACCCAATTCACCCCTCCACTTT. Translating gives CASSQEDRVRPNSPLHF.